This section outlines one TCR beta chain sequence together with its context. This CDR3 spans 13 amino acids. The germline V gene encodes CDR1 LNHDA and CDR2 SQIVND (reference sequence). V was shortened by 3 bases and J by 7 bases, with 7 bases between the two germline ends. Libraries were prepared by immunoSEQ multiplex PCR; TCRdb keeps only in-frame clonotypes and omits some of them. The repertoire holds tens of thousands of clones, approximately 93% seen once, with 0.24% in the top ten. This sample was included in a study of technical replicates of blood from several donors. The sequencing sample was made of T cells isolated from PBMCs. This chain connects TRBV19 to TRBJ1-6; no firm D call. The sequence came from a human donor in good health. The CDR3 coding sequence is TGTGCCAGTAGTATTATAGCCAATTCACCCCTCCACTTT. Translated: CASSIIANSPLHF.